The T cell receptor (beta chain) described here comes from a study of blood T cell repertoires in COVID-19. Data came from immunoSEQ multiplex PCR; TCRdb stores just in-frame clones and leaves some out. This sample has a few hundred thousand clones, with over 75% found just once. Participants were placed into cohorts based on the clinical history they reported. This CDR3 spans 15 amino acids. Unmatched junction bases numbered 12, after V lost 9 bases and J lost 6 bases. Germline assignment: CDR1 LGHNA and CDR2 YSLEER. The sequence derives from a woman aged 40 to 55 who had recovered from COVID-19. This rearrangement joins TRBV4-3 to TRBJ2-2; TRBD1 matches at 8 bases. Material: PBMCs or T cells enriched from blood (not recorded which). The CDR3 sequence is CASTRVSGGSGELFF. CDR3 bases: TGCGCCAGTACCCGAGTCTCAGGGGGCTCCGGGGAGCTGTTTTTT.